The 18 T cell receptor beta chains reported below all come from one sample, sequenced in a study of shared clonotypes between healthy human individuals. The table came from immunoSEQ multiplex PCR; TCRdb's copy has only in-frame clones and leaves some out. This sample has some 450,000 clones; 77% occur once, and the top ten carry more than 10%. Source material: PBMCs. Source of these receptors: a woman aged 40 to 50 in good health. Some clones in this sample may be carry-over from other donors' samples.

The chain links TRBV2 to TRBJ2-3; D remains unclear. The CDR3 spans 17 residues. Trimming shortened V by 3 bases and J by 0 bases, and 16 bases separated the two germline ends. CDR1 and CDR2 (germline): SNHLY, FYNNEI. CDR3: CASSEVGSKPSTDTQYF. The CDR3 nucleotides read TGTGCCAGCAGTGAGGTGGGGTCAAAACCCAGCACAGATACGCAGTATTTT.

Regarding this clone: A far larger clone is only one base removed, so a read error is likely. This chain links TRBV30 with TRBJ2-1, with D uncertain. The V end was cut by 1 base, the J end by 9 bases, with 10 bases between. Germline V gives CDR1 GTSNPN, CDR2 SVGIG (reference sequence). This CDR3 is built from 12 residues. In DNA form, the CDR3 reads TGTGCCTGGAGTGACACGGGCCCTGAGCAGTTCTTC. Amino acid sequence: CAWSDTGPEQFF. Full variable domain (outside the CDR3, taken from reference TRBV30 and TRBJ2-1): SQTIHQWPATLVQPVGSPLSLECTVEGTSNPNLYWYRQAAGRGLQLLFYSVGIGQISSEVPQNLSASRPQDRQFILSSKKLLLSDSGFYLCAWSDTGPEQFFGPGTRLTVL.

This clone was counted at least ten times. CDR3 sequence: CSVAGTGSGNTIYF. In nucleotides, the CDR3 is TGCAGCGTTGCCGGGACCGGCTCTGGAAACACCATATATTTT. V gene TRBV29-1 combines with J gene TRBJ1-3, with D perhaps TRBD1 (5 bases). This CDR3 comprises 14 residues. Per germline, CDR1 SQVTM and CDR2 ANQGSEA. The V gene lost 4 bases and the J gene lost 0 bases, with 10 bases spanning the gap.

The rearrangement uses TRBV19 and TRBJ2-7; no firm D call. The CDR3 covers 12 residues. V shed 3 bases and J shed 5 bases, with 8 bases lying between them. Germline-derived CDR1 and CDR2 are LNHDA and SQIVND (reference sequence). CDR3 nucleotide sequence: TGTGCCAGTAGTATCCTAGGAGACGAGCAGTACTTC. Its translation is CASSILGDEQYF.

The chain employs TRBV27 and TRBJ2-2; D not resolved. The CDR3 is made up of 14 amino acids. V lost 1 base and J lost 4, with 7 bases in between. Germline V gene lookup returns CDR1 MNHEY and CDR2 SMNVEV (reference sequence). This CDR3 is CASSLYPTTGELFF. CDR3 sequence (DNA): TGTGCCAGCAGTTTATACCCGACCACCGGGGAGCTGTTTTTT.

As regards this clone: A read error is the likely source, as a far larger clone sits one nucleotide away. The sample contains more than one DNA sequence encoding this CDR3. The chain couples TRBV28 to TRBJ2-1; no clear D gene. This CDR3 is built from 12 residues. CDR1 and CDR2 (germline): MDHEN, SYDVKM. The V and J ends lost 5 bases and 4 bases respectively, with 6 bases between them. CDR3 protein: CASSEQYNEQFF. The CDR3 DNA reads TGTGCCAGCAGTGAGCAGTACAATGAGCAGTTCTTC.

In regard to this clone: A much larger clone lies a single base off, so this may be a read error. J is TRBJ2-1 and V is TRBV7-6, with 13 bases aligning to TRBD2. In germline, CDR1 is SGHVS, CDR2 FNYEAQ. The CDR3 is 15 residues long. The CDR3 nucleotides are TGTGCCAGCGGCTTAGGGACTAGCGGGGTTAATGAGCAGTTCTTC. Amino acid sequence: CASGLGTSGVNEQFF. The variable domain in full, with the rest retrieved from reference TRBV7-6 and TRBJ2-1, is GAGVSQSPRYKVTKRGQDVALRCDPISGHVSLYWYRQALGQGPEFLTYFNYEAQQDKSGLPNDRFSAERPEGSISTLTIQRTEQRDSAMYRCASGLGTSGVNEQFFGPGTRLTVL.

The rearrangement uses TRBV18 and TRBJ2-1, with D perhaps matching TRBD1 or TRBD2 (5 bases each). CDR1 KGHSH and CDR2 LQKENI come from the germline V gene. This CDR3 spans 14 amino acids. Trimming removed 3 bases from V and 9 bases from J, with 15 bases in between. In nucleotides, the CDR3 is TGTGCCAGCTCACCGAGGGACGGACTCGGTGAGCAGTTCTTC. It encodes CASSPRDGLGEQFF.

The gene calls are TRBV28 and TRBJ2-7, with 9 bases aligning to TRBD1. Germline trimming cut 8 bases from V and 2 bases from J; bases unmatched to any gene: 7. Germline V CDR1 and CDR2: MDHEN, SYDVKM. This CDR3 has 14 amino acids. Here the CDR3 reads CASGGQGIAYEQYF. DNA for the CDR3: TGTGCCAGCGGGGGACAGGGTATCGCCTACGAGCAGTACTTC.

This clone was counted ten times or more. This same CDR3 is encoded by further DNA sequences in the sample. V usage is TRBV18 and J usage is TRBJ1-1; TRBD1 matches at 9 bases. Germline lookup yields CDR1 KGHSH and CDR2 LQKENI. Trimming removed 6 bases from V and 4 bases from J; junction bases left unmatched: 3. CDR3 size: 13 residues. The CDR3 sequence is CASSPGQGTEAFF. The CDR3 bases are TGTGCCAGCTCCCCGGGACAGGGCACTGAAGCTTTCTTT.

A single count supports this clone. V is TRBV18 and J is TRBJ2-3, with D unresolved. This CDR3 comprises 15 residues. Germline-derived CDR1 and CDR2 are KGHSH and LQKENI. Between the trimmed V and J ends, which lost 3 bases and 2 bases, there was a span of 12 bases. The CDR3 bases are TGTGCCAGCTCACCTGACATCGGCTCCACAGATACGCAGTATTTT. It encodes CASSPDIGSTDTQYF.

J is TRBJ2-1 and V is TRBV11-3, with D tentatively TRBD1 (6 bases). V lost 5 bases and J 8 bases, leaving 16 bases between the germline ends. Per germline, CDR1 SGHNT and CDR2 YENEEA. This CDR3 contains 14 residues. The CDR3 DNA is TGTGCCAGCAGCCAAGGACAGTTCTTCGATGAGCAGTTCTTC. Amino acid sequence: CASSQGQFFDEQFF.

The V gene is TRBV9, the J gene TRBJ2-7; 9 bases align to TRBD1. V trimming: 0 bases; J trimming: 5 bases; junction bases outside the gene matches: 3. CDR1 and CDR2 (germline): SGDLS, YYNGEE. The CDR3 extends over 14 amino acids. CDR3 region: CASSVGTGEDEQYF. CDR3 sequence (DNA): TGTGCCAGCAGCGTAGGGACAGGGGAGGACGAGCAGTACTTC. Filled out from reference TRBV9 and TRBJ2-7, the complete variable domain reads DSGVTQTPKHLITATGQRVTLRCSPRSGDLSVYWYQQSLDQGLQFLIQYYNGEERAKGNILERFSAQQFPDLHSELNLSSLELGDSALYFCASSVGTGEDEQYFGPGTRLTVT.

This CDR3 reads CAITRQGGDNTEAFF. In nucleotides, the CDR3 is TGTGCCATCACTAGACAGGGTGGGGACAACACTGAAGCTTTCTTT. V usage is TRBV10-3 and J usage is TRBJ1-1, with 7 bases that match TRBD1. Germline CDR1 reads ENHRY; CDR2 reads SYGVKD. V lost 7 bases, J lost 2 bases, and 10 bases stayed unmatched. This CDR3 has 15 amino acids.

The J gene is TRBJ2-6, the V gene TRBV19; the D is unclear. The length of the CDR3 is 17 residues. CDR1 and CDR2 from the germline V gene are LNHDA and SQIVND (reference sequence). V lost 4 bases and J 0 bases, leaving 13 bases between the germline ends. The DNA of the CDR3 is TGTGCCAGTAGTACCCTGGGTGACCTCTCTGGGGCCAACGTCCTGACTTTC. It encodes CASSTLGDLSGANVLTF.

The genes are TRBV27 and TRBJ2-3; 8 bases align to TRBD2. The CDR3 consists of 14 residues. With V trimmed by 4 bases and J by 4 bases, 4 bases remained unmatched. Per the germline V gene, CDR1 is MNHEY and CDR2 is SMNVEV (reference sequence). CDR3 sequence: CASSSRTSSDTQYF. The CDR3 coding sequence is TGTGCCAGCAGTTCCCGGACTAGCTCAGATACGCAGTATTTT.

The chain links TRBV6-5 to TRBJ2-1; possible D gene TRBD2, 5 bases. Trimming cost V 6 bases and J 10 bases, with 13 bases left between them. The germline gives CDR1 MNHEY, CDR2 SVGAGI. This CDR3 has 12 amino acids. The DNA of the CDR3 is TGTGCCAGCAGGAGAGGGCTAGAGGAGCAGTTCTTC. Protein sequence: CASRRGLEEQFF.

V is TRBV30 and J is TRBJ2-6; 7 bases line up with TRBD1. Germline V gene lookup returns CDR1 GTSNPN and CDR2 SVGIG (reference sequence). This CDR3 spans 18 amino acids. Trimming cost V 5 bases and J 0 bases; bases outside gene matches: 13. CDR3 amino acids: CAWGQTGALSSGANVLTF. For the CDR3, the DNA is TGTGCCTGGGGGCAAACAGGGGCCTTAAGCTCTGGGGCCAACGTCCTGACTTTC.